These 29 T cell receptor beta chains were sequenced from one sample in a study of OX40 agonist ivuxolimab in advanced cancers. Sequencing used immunoSEQ multiplex PCR; TCRdb keeps in-frame clones, though not all of them. The sample carries fewer than 45,000 clones, 88% recorded once. The sample consisted of CD4+ or CD8+ T cells sorted from blood, taken in a trial of the OX40 agonist ivuxolimab. The source is an adult with an advanced solid tumor such as melanoma, head and neck, liver or kidney cancer.

This clone showed up just a few times. The gene calls are TRBV19 and TRBJ2-7, with D unresolved. V shed 1 base and J shed 6 bases, with 7 bases lying between them. The CDR3 is 12 residues long. Germline assignment: CDR1 LNHDA and CDR2 SQIVND (reference sequence). CDR3 region: CASSIGSTEQYF. As DNA, the CDR3 is TGTGCCAGTAGTATAGGTAGCACCGAGCAGTACTTC.

The V gene is TRBV28, the J gene TRBJ2-7; possible D gene TRBD1, 5 bases. From germline, CDR1 is MDHEN and CDR2 SYDVKM. Deletions cut 2 bases from V and 4 bases from J, with 18 bases between. CDR3 length equals 16 residues. The CDR3, as DNA: TGTGCCAGCAGTTTAAGGGGCCCCCGATTGCCGTACGAGCAGTACTTC. Translating gives CASSLRGPRLPYEQYF.

The CDR3 DNA sequence: TGTGCCAGCAGCTTAGGTCTGTCCGCCTACAATGAGCAGTTCTTC. It yields the protein CASSLGLSAYNEQFF. The rearrangement links TRBV11-2 to TRBJ2-1; D is unclear. In germline, CDR1 is SGHAT, CDR2 FQNNGV. The CDR3 sequence is 15 residues long. V dropped 1 base and J dropped 2 bases, with 9 bases sitting between them.

The chain employs TRBV27 and TRBJ2-3; 10 bases line up with TRBD2. The CDR3 has 20 residues. Looked up from germline, CDR1 is MNHEY and CDR2 is SMNVEV (reference sequence). The V and J ends lost 2 bases and 4 bases, in that order; junction bases with no gene match: 18. CDR3 coding DNA: TGTGCCAGCAGTTTAGACATCTCCGGGACTAGCGCGCCTAAGGCAGATACGCAGTATTTT. Translation: CASSLDISGTSAPKADTQYF.

J is TRBJ1-1 and V is TRBV7-9, with D perhaps TRBD1 (5 bases). In germline, CDR1 is SEHNR, CDR2 FQNEAQ (reference sequence). The CDR3 covers 15 residues. Trimming stripped 1 base from V and 1 base from J, with 10 bases between. For the CDR3, the DNA is TGTGCCAGCAGCTTAGGCTGGGGCCCGAACACTGAAGCTTTCTTT. It specifies CASSLGWGPNTEAFF.

By share, this clone ranks as medium-sized. The gene calls are TRBV29-1 and TRBJ2-1; 9 nucleotides line up with TRBD1. Losses at the gene ends were 5 bases for V and 4 bases for J; bases not matched to a gene: 6. The CDR3 totals 14 residues. CDR1 and CDR2 (germline): SQVTM, ANQGSEA. The DNA of the CDR3 is TGCAGCGTTCCACAGGGGGCGAATTACAATGAGCAGTTCTTC. As protein: CSVPQGANYNEQFF.

This clone was found once. At the DNA level, this CDR3 is encoded by other sequences in the same sample as well. The V call is TRBV29-1, the J call TRBJ2-7, with 10 nucleotides matching TRBD2. Looked up from germline, CDR1 is SQVTM and CDR2 is ANQGSEA. With V trimmed by 7 bases and J by 0 bases, 3 bases remained unmatched. The CDR3 covers 13 residues. The CDR3 region is CSARTSGSYEQYF. CDR3 nucleotide sequence: TGCAGCGCCCGGACTAGCGGCTCCTACGAGCAGTACTTC.

The V and J genes are TRBV4-2 and TRBJ2-1; D gene ambiguous. Germline CDR1 is LGHNA and CDR2 is YNFKEQ. The CDR3 is made up of 13 amino acids. V gave up 4 bases and J gave up 6 bases, with 10 bases separating them. The CDR3 coding sequence is TGTGCCAGCAGCCTCGGCCCCTCCAATGAGCAGTTCTTC. It is translated as CASSLGPSNEQFF.

The chain uses TRBV28 and TRBJ2-3, with TRBD2 matching 12 bases. Germline V gene lookup returns CDR1 MDHEN and CDR2 SYDVKM. The CDR3 is 16 residues long. The V and J ends lost 7 bases and 4 bases, in that order; junction bases with no gene match: 9. The CDR3, as DNA: TGTGCCAGCACCCTACTCCTAGCGGGAGGGCCAGATACGCAGTATTTT. Its translation: CASTLLLAGGPDTQYF.

The chain is built from TRBV7-8 and TRBJ1-5; 10 bases agree with TRBD1. The CDR3 sequence is 19 residues long. Trimming removed 4 bases from V and 1 base from J; junction bases left unmatched: 13. Germline CDR1 SGHVS, CDR2 FQNEAQ. The CDR3 spells CASSSPRGTGEESNQPQHF. In DNA form, the CDR3 reads TGTGCCAGCAGCTCTCCGAGGGGGACAGGGGAGGAAAGCAATCAGCCCCAGCATTTT.

V usage is TRBV5-4 and J usage is TRBJ2-3; 10 bases fit TRBD2. The CDR3 spans 15 residues. Trimming took 0 bases from V and 5 from J; bases not matched to a gene: 3. Per germline, CDR1 SGHNT and CDR2 YYREEE (reference sequence). The CDR3 nucleotides are TGTGCCAGCAGCTTGGGACTAGCGGGCAGAGATACGCAGTATTTT. Protein product: CASSLGLAGRDTQYF.

The chain couples TRBV23-1 to TRBJ2-5, with D perhaps matching TRBD1 (5 bases). TRBV23-1 is sorted into the ORF group, with uncertain function. The CDR3 length is 17 residues. Trimming pared 0 bases from V and 5 bases from J, leaving 19 bases between. CDR3 residues: CASSQSNTQGPGETQYF. CDR3 nucleotide sequence: TGCGCCAGCAGTCAATCGAATACCCAGGGCCCAGGGGAGACCCAGTACTTC.

This chain uses TRBV5-4 with TRBJ1-1; weak D call: TRBD1 (6 bases). Germline CDR1 reads SGHNT; CDR2 reads YYREEE (reference sequence). Trimming took 4 bases from V and 0 from J, leaving 13 bases between them. The CDR3 spans 15 residues. This CDR3 reads CASSLGQIMNTEAFF. The DNA for the CDR3 is TGTGCCAGCAGCCTGGGACAAATAATGAACACTGAAGCTTTCTTT.

The chain links TRBV9 to TRBJ2-7; D might be TRBD1 or TRBD2, each matching 5 bases. Germline loops: CDR1 SGDLS, CDR2 YYNGEE. Between the trimmed V and J ends, which lost 4 bases and 2 bases, there was a span of 13 bases. This CDR3 has 14 amino acids. CDR3 nucleotides: TGTGCCAGCAGCCCCGGGACGGACCCCTACGAGCAGTACTTC. Protein product: CASSPGTDPYEQYF.

The chain joins TRBV5-4 to TRBJ2-2; D call uncertain. The CDR3 consists of 13 residues. V dropped 0 bases and J dropped 7 bases, with 7 bases sitting between them. Germline V gene lookup returns CDR1 SGHNT and CDR2 YYREEE (reference sequence). CDR3 residues: CASSLAAVGELFF. CDR3 coding DNA: TGTGCCAGCAGCTTGGCCGCGGTCGGGGAGCTGTTTTTT.

Here the CDR3 DNA reads TGTGCCAGCAGCTTAGGGCTAGCGGCCTACAATGAGCAGTTCTTC. Translated, it gives CASSLGLAAYNEQFF. The rearrangement joins TRBV11-1 to TRBJ2-1, with 7 bases lining up with TRBD2. This CDR3 spans 15 amino acids. Germline values: CDR1 SGHAT, CDR2 FQDESV (reference sequence). The ends lost 1 base at V and 2 bases at J; junction bases unmatched: 2.

V is TRBV29-1 and J is TRBJ2-7; possibly TRBD2 for D (6 bases). The CDR3 is made up of 14 amino acids. V lost 3 bases, J lost 3 bases, and 15 bases lay in between. Germline-derived CDR1 and CDR2 are SQVTM and ANQGSEA. DNA of the CDR3: TGCAGCGTTGAGGGGGGACCAGGAATCTACGAGCAGTACTTC. This sequence encodes CSVEGGPGIYEQYF.

V and J are TRBV4-2 and TRBJ2-7; possible D gene TRBD1, 6 bases. The CDR3 loop spans 15 amino acids. Germline V lookup: CDR1 LGHNA, CDR2 YNFKEQ. V was clipped by 1 base and J by 0 bases, with 10 bases between them. The CDR3 region has the DNA TGTGCCAGCAGCCAAGCACAGGGCTTCTCCTACGAGCAGTACTTC. Residues: CASSQAQGFSYEQYF.

The rearrangement links TRBV9 to TRBJ2-1; perhaps D is TRBD1 or TRBD2 (5 bases each). Germline-derived CDR1 and CDR2 are SGDLS and YYNGEE. V dropped 1 base and J dropped 6 bases, with 23 bases sitting between them. The CDR3 loop spans 18 amino acids. The CDR3 protein is CASSVWGTTVALGNEQFF. The CDR3 bases are TGTGCCAGCAGCGTATGGGGGACGACGGTGGCGCTAGGCAATGAGCAGTTCTTC.

The J gene is TRBJ2-7, the V gene TRBV25-1; 11 nucleotides line up with TRBD1. The germline gives CDR1 MGHDK, CDR2 SYGVNS. The V segment lost 4 bases and the J segment 1 base; nucleotides outside the gene matches: 3. The CDR3 covers 15 residues. CDR3 DNA: TGTGCCAGCAGTGTCGGGACAGGGGGTTCCTACGAGCAGTACTTC. Its protein is CASSVGTGGSYEQYF.

V is TRBV7-2 and J is TRBJ2-2; 15 bases fit TRBD2. This CDR3 is built from 16 residues. Germline CDR1 and CDR2: SGHTA and FQGNSA. J was trimmed by 7 bases and V by 5 bases; bases with no gene match: 5. In DNA form, the CDR3 reads TGTGCCAGCAGCCGCGGGACTAGCGGGAGGTTCGGGGAGCTGTTTTTT. Translating it yields CASSRGTSGRFGELFF.

The V gene is TRBV4-3, the J gene TRBJ2-3, with D uncertain. The germline gives CDR1 LGHNA, CDR2 YSLEER. The length of the CDR3 is 18 residues. Trimming left V 0 bases short and J 0 bases short, with 16 bases between. The DNA of the CDR3 is TGCGCCAGCAGCCAAGAATGGCGTGATTGGGCTAGCACAGATACGCAGTATTTT. Translating gives CASSQEWRDWASTDTQYF.

The rearrangement joins TRBV7-8 to TRBJ1-3, with D uncertain. The germline gives CDR1 SGHVS, CDR2 FQNEAQ. Trimming shortened V by 1 base and J by 2 bases, and 12 bases separated the two germline ends. The CDR3 covers 16 residues. CDR3 amino acids: CASSLGEGLAGNTIYF. The DNA for the CDR3 is TGTGCCAGCAGCTTAGGGGAGGGCCTTGCTGGAAACACCATATATTTT.

The CDR3 region has the DNA TGTGCCAGCAGCTTAACCCGGGGACTAGCGGTCCATGAGCAGTTCTTC. Translated: CASSLTRGLAVHEQFF. This chain uses TRBV7-3 with TRBJ2-1; 11 bases agree with TRBD2. V gave up 0 bases and J gave up 8 bases; unmatched junction bases: 6. The germline V gene encodes CDR1 SGHTA and CDR2 FQGTGA. CDR3 size: 16 residues.

This chain joins TRBV5-4 and TRBJ2-1; 12 nucleotides agree with TRBD2. This CDR3 spans 16 amino acids. Trimming cost V 5 bases and J 8 bases; bases outside gene matches: 11. CDR1 is SGHNT, CDR2 YYREEE, per germline (reference sequence). Here the CDR3 DNA reads TGTGCCAGCAGTTGGCTAGCGGGAGGGGCTTGGGATGAGCAGTTCTTC. Residues: CASSWLAGGAWDEQFF.

The table lists this clone with a count of one. The sample holds other DNA sequences that translate to the same CDR3. This chain links TRBV29-1 with TRBJ2-7, with 13 bases that match TRBD2. Germline V CDR1 and CDR2: SQVTM, ANQGSEA. The CDR3 is 13 residues long. With V trimmed by 7 bases and J by 4 bases, 4 bases remained unmatched. The CDR3 bases are TGCAGCGCTCGGACTAGCGGGAGTTACGAGCAGTACTTC. It translates to CSARTSGSYEQYF.

This clone showed up just once. This rearrangement joins TRBV7-8 to TRBJ2-3, with 7 bases identical to TRBD2. Germline V lookup: CDR1 SGHVS, CDR2 FQNEAQ. The CDR3 has 16 residues. V was clipped by 1 base and J by 2 bases; unmatched bases: 6. CDR3 DNA: TGTGCCAGCAGCTTAGATGGGCTAGCGGTCACAGATACGCAGTATTTT. It is translated as CASSLDGLAVTDTQYF. The complete variable domain, with remaining parts taken from reference TRBV7-8 and TRBJ2-3, reads GAGVSQSPRYKVAKRGQDVALRCDPISGHVSLFWYQQALGQGPEFLTYFQNEAQLDKSGLPSDRFFAERPEGSVSTLKIQRTQQEDSAVYLCASSLDGLAVTDTQYFGPGTRLTVL.

V is TRBV29-1 and J is TRBJ2-1, with 7 bases lining up with TRBD2. J lost 4 bases, V lost 4 bases, and 7 bases had no gene match. The CDR3 is made up of 14 amino acids. CDR1 and CDR2 (germline): SQVTM, ANQGSEA. CDR3 region: CSVVGAGNYNEQFF. CDR3 in DNA: TGCAGCGTTGTAGGAGCGGGGAATTACAATGAGCAGTTCTTC.

The V and J genes are TRBV7-9 and TRBJ1-2; no firm D call. V was pared by 4 bases and J by 8 bases, with 17 bases between. Germline CDR1 and CDR2: SEHNR and FQNEAQ (reference sequence). The CDR3 sequence is 14 residues long. Here the CDR3 DNA reads TGTGCCAGCAGCTGGTCATCCAAAGACGCCGGCTACACCTTC. The encoded protein is CASSWSSKDAGYTF.